This T cell receptor beta chain was captured by sequencing in a study of beta chain features in type 1 diabetes (dated by TCRdb to 2017 to 2018). Study-wide context: No differences in mean age, gender distribution, total cell number or subset yield were found between patients and healthy donors. A total of around 110,000,000 sorted cells were examined across all samples, and RNA yield correlated strongly with the number of cells per subset. The study compared TCRB repertoires of sorted circulating CD4+ T cell subsets between recently diagnosed type 1 diabetes patients and matched healthy donors. Regulatory and stem cell-like memory subsets were obtained from only 8 patients and about eight healthy donors, while naive and central memory subsets were obtained from all 30 or so donors.

About this clone itself: Its recognized antigen is unknown. Per-base qualities were not stored, and no clone one base away is much larger.

All of the isolated RNA was reverse transcribed with the High Capacity cDNA Reverse Transcription Kit, so expressed TCRB transcripts were sequenced. Deep immunoSEQ sequencing was applied to naive, central memory and regulatory T cell samples, giving an average of around 3.4 million total reads per sample. Sorted cells were lysed in RLT buffer and RNA was extracted with DNase-treated RNeasy Micro or Mini kits, depending on cell number. To prevent cross-contamination, every cell subset was processed on its own, while patient and healthy donor samples were processed together. The immunoSEQ multiplex PCR was used to amplify TCRB sequences from cDNA, generating 87-bp fragments that spanned the CDR3 region. The amplicons were sequenced using the Illumina HiSeq platform. Per the original workflow: PCR bias was computationally corrected using synthetic template baselines, reads within Hamming distance 2 were collapsed, and singletons that could not be merged were discarded. Reads were aligned to IMGT to assign V, D and J genes, CDR3 length, and insertions or deletions at six rearrangement sites. Within each subset, clonotype counts were normalized to sorted cell number, after which true diversity and Gini coefficients were computed with the tcR R package. Repertoire sharing was quantified using the overlap coefficient calculated on TCRB nucleotide sequences. In TCRdb, the immuneACCESS table is reduced to in-frame sequences with V and J assigned. These tables do not hold every clone; where another copy was compared, an unresolved V gene accounts for under half, and the others remain unexplained. That table gives V, J and clone size, and the DNA gave D and trimming. This sample is represented by 200,000 to 300,000 clones; about 25% of them were singletons. The ten largest clones represent about 3.9% of the sample.

Between the V and J ends, shortened by 1 base and 2 bases respectively, the junction contains 9 bases. The CDR3, from cysteine to phenylalanine, totals 14 residues. Only the CDR3 part of the read is kept: 42 bases, read in frame from the first base. Per the germline V gene, SGHTA is the CDR1 and FQGNSA is the CDR2. Each donor gave one peripheral blood draw, averaging approximately 0.11 L, which was collected into heparinised tubes. A BD FACSAria II and a panel including CD45RO, CCR7, CD25, CD127, CD95 and CD27 were used to sort naive, central memory, regulatory and stem cell-like memory CD4+ T cells. A purity above 95% was achieved for all sorted populations. Right away, PBMCs were isolated by Lymphoprep density gradient centrifugation and were stained directly, with no culture step. So that batch effects would be minimized, each experiment stained and sorted samples in pairs, pairing one healthy donor with one patient.

Results the study describes overall, beyond this receptor: Naive, central memory and regulatory TCRB repertoires appeared to be more similar among patients than among healthy donors. Patients with type 1 diabetes made fewer insertions and deleted more nucleotides at VDJ recombination sites, implying thymic rearrangement abnormalities. Sequencing cDNA rather than genomic DNA could over-represent highly expressing activated cells, although activation and CD3 levels did not differ between groups. PCR might favor shorter templates, but patient and control samples were amplified and corrected together, so any skew would affect both groups equally. In all four CD4+ subsets, TCRB CDR3 length was moderately but significantly shorter in type 1 diabetes patients. Because small numbers of individuals were included in the HLA sub-analyses, any influence of HLA type on TCRB rearrangement was left unresolved.

This TCR came from a man aged 25 to 40 in good health. The rearranged chain carries TRBV7-2 and TRBJ2-7; the D region possibly corresponds to TRBD2 (7 bases align). Sequenced: central memory CD4+ T cells from blood. The sequenced DNA: TGTGCCAGCAGCTTAGACGGGGGGCCCTACGAGCAGTACTTC. Protein translation: CASSLDGGPYEQYF.